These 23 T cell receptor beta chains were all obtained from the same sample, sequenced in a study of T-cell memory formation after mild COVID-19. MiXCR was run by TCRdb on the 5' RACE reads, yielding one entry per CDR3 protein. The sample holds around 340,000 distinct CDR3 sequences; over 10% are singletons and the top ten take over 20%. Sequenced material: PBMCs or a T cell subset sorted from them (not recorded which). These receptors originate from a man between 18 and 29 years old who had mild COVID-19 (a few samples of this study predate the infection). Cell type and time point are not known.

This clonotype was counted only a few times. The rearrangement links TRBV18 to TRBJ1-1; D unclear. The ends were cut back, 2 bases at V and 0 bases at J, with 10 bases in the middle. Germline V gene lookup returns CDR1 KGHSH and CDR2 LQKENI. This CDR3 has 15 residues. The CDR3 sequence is CASSPTEFMNTEAFF. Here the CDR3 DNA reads TGTGCCAGCTCACCAACAGAGTTCATGAACACTGAAGCTTTCTTT.

CDR3 sequence reads: CASSQEPGPAFWEQYF. The CDR3 bases are TGTGCCAGCAGCCAAGAGCCCGGGCCCGCATTCTGGGAGCAGTACTTC. The chain uses TRBV4-2 and TRBJ2-7; D remains ambiguous. V lost 0 bases to trimming and J lost 7 bases, with 19 bases between them. In germline, CDR1 is LGHNA, CDR2 YNFKEQ. This CDR3 is 16 amino acids long.

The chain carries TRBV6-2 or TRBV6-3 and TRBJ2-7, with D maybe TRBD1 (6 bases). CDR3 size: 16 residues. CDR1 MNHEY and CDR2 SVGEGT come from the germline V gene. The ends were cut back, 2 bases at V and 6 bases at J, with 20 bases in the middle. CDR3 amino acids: CASSYGNRGRGSEQYV. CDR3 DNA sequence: TGTGCCAGCAGTTACGGGAATCGGGGCAGGGGCTCCGAGCAGTACGTC.

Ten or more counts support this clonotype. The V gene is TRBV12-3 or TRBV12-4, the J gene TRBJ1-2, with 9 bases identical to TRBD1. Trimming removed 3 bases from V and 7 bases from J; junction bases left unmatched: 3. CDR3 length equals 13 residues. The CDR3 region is CASSFTGGVGYTF. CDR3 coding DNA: TGTGCCAGCAGTTTCACAGGGGGCGTTGGCTACACCTTC.

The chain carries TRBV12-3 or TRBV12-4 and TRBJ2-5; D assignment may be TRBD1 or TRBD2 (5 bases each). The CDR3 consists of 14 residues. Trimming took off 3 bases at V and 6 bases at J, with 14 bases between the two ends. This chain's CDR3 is CASSFSMGTQTQYF. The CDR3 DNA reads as TGTGCCAGCAGTTTTAGCATGGGGACCCAGACCCAGTACTTC.

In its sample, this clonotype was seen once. The DNA for the CDR3 is TGTGCCCTTAACAGGCGGGGGGTTTGCGAAAAACTGTTTTTT. This encodes CALNRRGVCEKLFF. The chain is built from TRBV10-3 and TRBJ1-4; D perhaps matches TRBD1 (5 bases). The CDR3 runs 14 residues. The ends were cut back, 11 bases at V and 8 bases at J, with 21 bases in the middle. CDR1 ENHRY and CDR2 SYGVKD come from the germline V gene.

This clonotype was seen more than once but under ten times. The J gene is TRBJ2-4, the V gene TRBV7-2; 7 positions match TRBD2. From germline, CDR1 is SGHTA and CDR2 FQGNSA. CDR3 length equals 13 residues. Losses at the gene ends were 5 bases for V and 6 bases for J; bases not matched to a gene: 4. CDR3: CASSSGVGNIQYF. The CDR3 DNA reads TGTGCCAGCAGCAGCGGGGTCGGAAACATTCAGTACTTC.

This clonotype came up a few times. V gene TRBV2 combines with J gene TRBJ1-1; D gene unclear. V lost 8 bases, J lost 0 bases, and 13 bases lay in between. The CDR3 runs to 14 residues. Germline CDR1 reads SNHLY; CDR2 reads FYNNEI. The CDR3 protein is CASRVGRLNTEAFF. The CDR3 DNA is TGTGCCAGCCGGGTAGGACGGCTGAACACTGAAGCTTTCTTT.

The CDR3 loop is CASSQDFFGSGANVLTF. The DNA of the CDR3 is TGTGCCAGCAGCCAAGACTTCTTCGGCTCTGGGGCCAACGTCCTGACTTTC. This sequence joins TRBV14 and TRBJ2-6; D is unclear. The germline V gene encodes CDR1 SGHDN and CDR2 FVKESK. V lost 0 bases, J lost 0 bases, and 9 bases lay in between. The CDR3 consists of 17 residues.

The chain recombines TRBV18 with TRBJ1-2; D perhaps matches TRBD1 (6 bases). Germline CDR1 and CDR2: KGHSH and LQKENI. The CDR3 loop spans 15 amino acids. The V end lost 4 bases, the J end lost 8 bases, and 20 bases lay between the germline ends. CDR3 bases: TGTGCCAGCTCACGTTCGACAGGTTCGGGAGAAGGCTACACCTTC. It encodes CASSRSTGSGEGYTF.

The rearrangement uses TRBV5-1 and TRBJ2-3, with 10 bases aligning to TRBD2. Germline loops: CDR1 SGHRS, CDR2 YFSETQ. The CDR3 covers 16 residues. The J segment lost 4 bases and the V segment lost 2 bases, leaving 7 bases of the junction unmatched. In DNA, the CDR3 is TGCGCCAGCAGCTTAGGGTCCCTAGCGGGGGCAGATACGCAGTATTTT. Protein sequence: CASSLGSLAGADTQYF.

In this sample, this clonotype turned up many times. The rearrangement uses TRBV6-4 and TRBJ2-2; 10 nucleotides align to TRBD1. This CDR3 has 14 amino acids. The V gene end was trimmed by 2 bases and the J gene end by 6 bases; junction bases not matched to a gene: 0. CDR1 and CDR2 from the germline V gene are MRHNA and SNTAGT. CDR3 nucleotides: TGTGCCAGCAGTGACGGACAGGGGGCCGGGGAGCTGTTTTTT. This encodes CASSDGQGAGELFF.

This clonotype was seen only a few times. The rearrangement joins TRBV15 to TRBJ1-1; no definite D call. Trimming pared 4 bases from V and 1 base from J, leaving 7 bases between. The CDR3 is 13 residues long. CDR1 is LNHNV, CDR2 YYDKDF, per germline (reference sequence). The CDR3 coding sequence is TGTGCCACCAGCAAAGGCAGGAACACTGAAGCTTTCTTT. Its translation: CATSKGRNTEAFF.

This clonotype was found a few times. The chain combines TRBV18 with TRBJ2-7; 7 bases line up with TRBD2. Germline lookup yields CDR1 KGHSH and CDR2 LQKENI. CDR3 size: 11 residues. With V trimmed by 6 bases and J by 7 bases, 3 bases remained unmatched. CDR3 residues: CASSAGEEQYV. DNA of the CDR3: TGTGCCAGCTCCGCGGGGGAAGAGCAGTACGTC.

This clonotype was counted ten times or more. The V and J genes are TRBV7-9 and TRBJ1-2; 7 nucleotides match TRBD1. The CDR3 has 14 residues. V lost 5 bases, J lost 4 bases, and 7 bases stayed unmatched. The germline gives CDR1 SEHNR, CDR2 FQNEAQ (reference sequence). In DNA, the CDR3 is TGTGCCAGCAGCGCCCGCAGGGGGACCTATGGCTACACCTTC. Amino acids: CASSARRGTYGYTF. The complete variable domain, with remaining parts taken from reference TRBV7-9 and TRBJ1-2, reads DTGVSQNPRHKITKRGQNVTFRCDPISEHNRLYWYRQTLGQGPEFLTYFQNEAQLEKSRLLSDRFSAERPKGSFSTLEIQRTEQGDSAMYLCASSARRGTYGYTFGSGTRLTVV.

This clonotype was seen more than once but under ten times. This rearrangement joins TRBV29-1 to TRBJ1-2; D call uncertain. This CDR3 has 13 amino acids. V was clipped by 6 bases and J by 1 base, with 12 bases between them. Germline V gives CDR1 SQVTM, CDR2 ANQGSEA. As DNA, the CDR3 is TGCAGCGTCTTCGACCAGCTTAACTATGGCTACACCTTC. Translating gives CSVFDQLNYGYTF.

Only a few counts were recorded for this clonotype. The CDR3 DNA reads TGCGCCAGCAGCCAAGATCCCGGCAGCTATGAGCAGTTCTTC. It codes for CASSQDPGSYEQFF. The V gene is TRBV4-1, the J gene TRBJ2-1; no definite D call. The CDR3 sequence is 14 residues long. Germline lookup yields CDR1 MGHRA and CDR2 YSYEKL. V lost 0 bases and J lost 8, with 11 bases in between.

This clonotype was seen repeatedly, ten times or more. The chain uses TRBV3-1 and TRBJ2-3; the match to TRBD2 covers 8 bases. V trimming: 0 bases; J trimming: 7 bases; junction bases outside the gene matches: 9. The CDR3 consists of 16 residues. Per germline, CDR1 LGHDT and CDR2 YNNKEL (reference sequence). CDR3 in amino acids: CASSQDPGGARNTQYF. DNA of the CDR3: TGTGCCAGCAGCCAAGATCCCGGGGGGGCCCGCAATACGCAGTATTTT.

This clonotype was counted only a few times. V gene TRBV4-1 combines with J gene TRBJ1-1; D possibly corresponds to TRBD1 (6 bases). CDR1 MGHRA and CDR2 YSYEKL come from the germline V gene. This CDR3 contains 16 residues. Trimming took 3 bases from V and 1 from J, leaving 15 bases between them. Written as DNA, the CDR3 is TGCGCCAGCAGCCAGGGGGTGGGGGCGACGAACACTGAAGCTTTCTTT. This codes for CASSQGVGATNTEAFF.

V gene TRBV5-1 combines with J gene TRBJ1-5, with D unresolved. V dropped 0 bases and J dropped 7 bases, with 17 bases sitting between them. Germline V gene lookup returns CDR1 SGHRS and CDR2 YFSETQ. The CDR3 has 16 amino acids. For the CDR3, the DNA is TGCGCCAGCAGCTTGGTGCCGGGTGGGGTTGGACAGCCCCAGCATTTT. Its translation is CASSLVPGGVGQPQHF. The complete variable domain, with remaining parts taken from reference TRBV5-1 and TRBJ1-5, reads KAGVTQTPRYLIKTRGQQVTLSCSPISGHRSVSWYQQTPGQGLQFLFEYFSETQRNKGNFPGRFSGRQFSNSRSEMNVSTLELGDSALYLCASSLVPGGVGQPQHFGDGTRLSIL.

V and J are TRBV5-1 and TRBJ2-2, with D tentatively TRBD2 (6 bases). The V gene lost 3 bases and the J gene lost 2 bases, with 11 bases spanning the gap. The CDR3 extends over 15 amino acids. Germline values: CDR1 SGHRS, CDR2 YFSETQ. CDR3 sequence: CASSSGALNTGELFF. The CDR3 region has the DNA TGCGCCAGCAGCTCGGGAGCCCTCAACACCGGGGAGCTGTTTTTT.

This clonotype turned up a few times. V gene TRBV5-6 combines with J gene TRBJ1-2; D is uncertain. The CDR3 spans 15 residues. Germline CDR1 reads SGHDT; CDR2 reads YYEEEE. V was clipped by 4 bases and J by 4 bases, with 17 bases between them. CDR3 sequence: CASSIWARSTYGYTF. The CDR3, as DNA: TGTGCCAGCAGCATATGGGCCCGCTCGACCTATGGCTACACCTTC.

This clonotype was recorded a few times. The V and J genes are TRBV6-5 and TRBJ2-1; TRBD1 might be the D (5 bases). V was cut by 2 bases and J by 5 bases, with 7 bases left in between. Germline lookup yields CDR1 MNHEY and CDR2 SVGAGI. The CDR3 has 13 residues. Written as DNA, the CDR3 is TGTGCCAGCAGTTACAGGGGTCACAATGAGCAGTTCTTC. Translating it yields CASSYRGHNEQFF.